This T cell receptor beta chain was captured by sequencing in a study of post-analysis software for immune sequencing data. Study-wide points: Comparison of patients with controls showed a handful of TRBV segments more frequent in patients, TRBV5-6, TRBV5-1 and TRBV20-1 among them.

CDR1 and CDR2 from the germline V gene are MNHEY and SMNVEV (reference sequence). V lost 3 bases and J lost 3, with 20 bases in between. The CDR3 sequence is 17 residues long. For this clonotype: Its cognate antigen is unknown.

Prepared TCR beta cDNA libraries contained unique molecular identifiers. TCRdb recomputed calls from the PCR reads with MiXCR, one row per CDR3 protein. Of some 690,000 distinct CDR3 sequences listed, about 32% are singletons. Sequencing was carried out using blood. This TCR was recovered from a girl aged 10 to 17 with multiple sclerosis. The rearrangement links TRBV27 to TRBJ2-5; D gene ambiguous. This CDR3 reads CASSLQRPVILKETQYF. Written as DNA, the CDR3 is TGTGCCAGCAGTTTGCAACGGCCCGTAATCCTAAAAGAGACCCAGTACTTC.